The clone carrying this T cell receptor (beta chain) is a singleton in its sample. The study recruited exposed participants who had met a COVID-19 case within 2 weeks before entry. This sample stems from a study of blood T cell repertoires in COVID-19. Study context: Italy, Spain and the United States were the sources of the convalescent and acute COVID-19 samples.

Germline assignment: CDR1 SGDLS and CDR2 YYNGEE. V lost 3 bases to trimming and J lost 5 bases; unmatched junction nucleotides: 5. This CDR3 comprises 15 residues. In the authors' methods: The assay estimated nucleated cells by amplifying reference gene primers. Clones were read by immunoSEQ multiplex PCR, and TCRdb kept only the in-frame ones, dropping some. V and J calls and clone size follow that table, whereas D and trimming were derived from the DNA. This sample has 220,000 or so clones, with about 87% found just once. V usage is TRBV9 and J usage is TRBJ1-5; 10 positions agree with TRBD1. This TCR derives from a man aged 50 to 59 who had been exposed to COVID-19. Sequencing was carried out using PBMCs or T cells enriched from blood (not recorded which). The DNA for the CDR3 is TGTGCCAGCAGCGGTGGACAGGGGGTACATCAGCCCCAGCATTTT. Protein sequence: CASSGGQGVHQPQHF.